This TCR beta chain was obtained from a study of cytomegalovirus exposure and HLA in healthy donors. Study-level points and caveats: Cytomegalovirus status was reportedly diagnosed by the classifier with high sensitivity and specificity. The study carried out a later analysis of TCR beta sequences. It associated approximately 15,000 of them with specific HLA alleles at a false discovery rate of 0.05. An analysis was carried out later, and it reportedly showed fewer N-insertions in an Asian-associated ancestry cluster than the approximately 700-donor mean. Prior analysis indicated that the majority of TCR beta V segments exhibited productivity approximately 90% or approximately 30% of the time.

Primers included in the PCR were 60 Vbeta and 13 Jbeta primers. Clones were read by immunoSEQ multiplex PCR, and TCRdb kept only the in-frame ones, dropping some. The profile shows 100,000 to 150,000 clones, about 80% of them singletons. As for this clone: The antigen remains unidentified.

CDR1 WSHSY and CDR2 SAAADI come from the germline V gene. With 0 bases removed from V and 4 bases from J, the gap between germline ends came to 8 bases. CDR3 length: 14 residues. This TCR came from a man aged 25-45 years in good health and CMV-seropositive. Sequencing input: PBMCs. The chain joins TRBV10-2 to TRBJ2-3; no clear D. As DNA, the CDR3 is TGCGCCAGCAGTGAGTCGCATCAGGCAGATACGCAGTATTTT. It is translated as CASSESHQADTQYF.